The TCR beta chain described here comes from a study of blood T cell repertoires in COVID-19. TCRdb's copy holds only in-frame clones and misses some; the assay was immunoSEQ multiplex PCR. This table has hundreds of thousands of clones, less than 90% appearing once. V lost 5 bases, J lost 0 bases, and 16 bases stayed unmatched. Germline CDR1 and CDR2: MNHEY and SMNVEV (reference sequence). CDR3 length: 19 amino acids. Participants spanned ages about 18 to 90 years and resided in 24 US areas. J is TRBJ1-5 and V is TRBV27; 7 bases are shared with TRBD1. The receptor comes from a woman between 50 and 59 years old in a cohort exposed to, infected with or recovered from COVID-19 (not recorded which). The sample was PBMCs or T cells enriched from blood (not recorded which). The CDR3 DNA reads TGTGCCAGCAGTCGCTTCGGGCACAGGGGCCTAGATAGCAATCAGCCCCAGCATTTT. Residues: CASSRFGHRGLDSNQPQHF.